A selection of T cell receptor beta chains follows, all from one sample in a study of blood T cells in healthy people across ages. TCRdb re-analysed the 5' RACE reads in MiXCR, keeping a single row per CDR3 protein. The table records 950,000 to 1,200,000 distinct CDR3 sequences, 35% to 45% of them present only once. The sample consisted of blood. Source of these receptors: a man between 18 and 35 years old in good health. Both conserved end residues are part of each CDR3. Each record gives: J gene, V gene, D gene, clone size, CDR3 DNA, CDR3 protein. A D gene is named only where the DNA matches it firmly. The listing skips clone size in some rows; elsewhere it reads once, few, many or a size class.

j_gene: TRBJ1-2; v_gene: TRBV29-1; d_gene: NA; abundance: NA; CDR3nt: TGCAGCGTCGAACAGGGAGTTGATGGCTACACCTTC; CDR3aa: CSVEQGVDGYTF
j_gene: TRBJ1-5; v_gene: TRBV20-1; d_gene: NA; abundance: NA; CDR3nt: TGCAGTGCTAGTATGGGGGGCTCGGGCAATCAGCCCCAGCATTTT; CDR3aa: CSASMGGSGNQPQHF
j_gene: TRBJ2-7; v_gene: TRBV9; d_gene: TRBD1; abundance: few; CDR3nt: TGTGCCAGCAGCGCAGACAGGGGGTTTAACGAGCAGTACTTC; CDR3aa: CASSADRGFNEQYF
j_gene: TRBJ2-5; v_gene: TRBV20-1; d_gene: TRBD2; abundance: NA; CDR3nt: TGCAGTGCTAGAGAGTTAGCGGGGGGGTTAGAGGCCCAGTACTTC; CDR3aa: CSARELAGGLEAQYF
j_gene: TRBJ2-1; v_gene: TRBV20-1; d_gene: TRBD2; abundance: NA; CDR3nt: TGCAGTGCTCCCCGACTAGCGGGGAGCGATGAGCAGTTCTTC; CDR3aa: CSAPRLAGSDEQFF
j_gene: TRBJ1-1; v_gene: TRBV20-1; d_gene: NA; abundance: NA; CDR3nt: TGCAGTGCCACGACGAGGACAGCTAGCTATGAAACTTTCTTT; CDR3aa: CSATTRTASYETFF
j_gene: TRBJ1-1; v_gene: TRBV30; d_gene: NA; abundance: NA; CDR3nt: TGTGCCTGGACCGGGGGGTTGAACACTGAAGCTTTCTTT; CDR3aa: CAWTGGLNTEAFF
j_gene: TRBJ2-3; v_gene: TRBV6-5; d_gene: TRBD2; abundance: few; CDR3nt: TGTGCCAGCAGTTACTCGAGTAGCGGGCCGGACACAGATACGCAGTATTTT; CDR3aa: CASSYSSSGPDTDTQYF
j_gene: TRBJ1-1; v_gene: TRBV4-1; d_gene: NA; abundance: few; CDR3nt: TGCGCCAGCAGCCAAGAGGGAGGGACAATGAACACTGAAGCTTTCTTT; CDR3aa: CASSQEGGTMNTEAFF
j_gene: TRBJ2-3; v_gene: TRBV12-3/TRBV12-4; d_gene: NA; abundance: few; CDR3nt: TGTGCCAGCAGTCCCAACAGGGTTAGGACAGATACGCAGTATTTT; CDR3aa: CASSPNRVRTDTQYF
j_gene: TRBJ2-5; v_gene: TRBV6-5; d_gene: TRBD2; abundance: NA; CDR3nt: TGTGCCAGCAGTTACTCGAATCGCCCCAGCGGGGGGGCCGGGAGCCAAGAGACCCAGTACTTC; CDR3aa: CASSYSNRPSGGAGSQETQYF
j_gene: TRBJ1-4; v_gene: TRBV12-3/TRBV12-4; d_gene: NA; abundance: once; CDR3nt: TGTGCCAGCAGTTTAGGAGGGTTGTATGAAAAACTGTTTTTT; CDR3aa: CASSLGGLYEKLFF
j_gene: TRBJ1-1; v_gene: TRBV6-2/TRBV6-3; d_gene: NA; abundance: few; CDR3nt: TGTGCCAGCACCGGCTCGGCGGGAGGGCGTGGGACTGAAGCTTTCTTT; CDR3aa: CASTGSAGGRGTEAFF
j_gene: TRBJ2-5; v_gene: TRBV20-1; d_gene: TRBD2; abundance: NA; CDR3nt: TGCAGTGCCAAGACTAGCGGGGGCATTCAAGAGACCCAGTACTTC; CDR3aa: CSAKTSGGIQETQYF
j_gene: TRBJ2-3; v_gene: TRBV7-2; d_gene: TRBD1; abundance: NA; CDR3nt: TGTGCCAGCAATCCCAGGGGGGATACGCAGTATTTT; CDR3aa: CASNPRGDTQYF
j_gene: TRBJ2-2; v_gene: TRBV4-3; d_gene: NA; abundance: NA; CDR3nt: TGCGCCAGCAGCCAATTACTTTACCGGGACGGACAGTCCTCCACCGGGGAGCTGTTTTTT; CDR3aa: CASSQLLYRDGQSSTGELFF
j_gene: TRBJ2-7; v_gene: TRBV29-1; d_gene: TRBD1; abundance: few; CDR3nt: TGCAGCGTGGCGGTTGGGGACAGCTCCTACGAGCAGTACTTC; CDR3aa: CSVAVGDSSYEQYF
j_gene: TRBJ1-1; v_gene: TRBV6-5; d_gene: NA; abundance: NA; CDR3nt: TGTGCCAGCAGGGGGGGGGTCCTCACTGAAGCTTTCTTT; CDR3aa: CASRGGVLTEAFF
j_gene: TRBJ2-2; v_gene: TRBV6-2/TRBV6-3; d_gene: TRBD1; abundance: NA; CDR3nt: TGTGCCAGCAGTTACCTACTTCAGGGCGCGACAGGGACGGGGTACACCGGGGAGCTGTTTTTT; CDR3aa: CASSYLLQGATGTGYTGELFF
j_gene: TRBJ1-1; v_gene: TRBV12-3/TRBV12-4; d_gene: NA; abundance: NA; CDR3nt: TGTGCCAGCCAGGGGAACACTGAAGCTTTCTTT; CDR3aa: CASQGNTEAFF
j_gene: TRBJ2-5; v_gene: TRBV7-8; d_gene: NA; abundance: NA; CDR3nt: TGTGCCAGCAGCTCCTCGAGGACTACAAGAGAGGCCCAGTACTTC; CDR3aa: CASSSSRTTREAQYF
j_gene: TRBJ2-7; v_gene: TRBV20-1; d_gene: TRBD1; abundance: NA; CDR3nt: TGCAGTGCTAAGGGACAGGACCACCCACGATCCTACGAGCAGTACTTC; CDR3aa: CSAKGQDHPRSYEQYF